The entry below gives a single T cell receptor beta chain sequence along with its context. The antigen remains unidentified. With 5 bases clipped from V and 3 bases from J, the junction kept 1 base outside the gene matches. Germline values: CDR1 SGHTA, CDR2 FQGTGA. CDR3 length: 13 residues. The record originates from a study of blood T cells in healthy people across ages. Overall study results and limits: A roughly linear age-dependent decrease characterized TCR beta diversity per million T cells.

For the second PCR, which ran for about 6 to 11 cycles, a sample-barcoded 5' primer and a J-beta primer mix were used. TCRdb re-called the 5' RACE reads with MiXCR, one entry per CDR3 protein. The table records 710,000 or so distinct CDR3 sequences, 20% to 25% of them present only once. The sample consisted of blood. This receptor was obtained from a man aged 70-80 years in good health. The V call is TRBV7-3, the J call TRBJ2-1; 7 nucleotides agree with TRBD2. CDR3 in amino acids: CASSSGIYNEQFF. CDR3 in DNA: TGTGCCAGCAGCAGCGGGATCTACAATGAGCAGTTCTTC.